This entry lists 3 T cell receptor beta chains sequenced from one sample in a study of T-cell memory formation after mild COVID-19. From the 5' RACE reads, TCRdb called clonotypes with MiXCR, one entry per CDR3 protein. The sample lists around 130,000 distinct CDR3 sequences; over 15% were seen once. The specimen was PBMCs or a T cell subset sorted from them (not recorded which). The receptor set was obtained from a man aged 18 to 29 who had mild COVID-19 (a few samples of this study predate the infection). Cell type and time point are not known.

This clonotype was detected a few times. V gene TRBV7-2 combines with J gene TRBJ1-5; D uncertain. Germline CDR1 reads SGHTA; CDR2 reads FQGNSA. The CDR3 is made up of 13 amino acids. Trimming removed 1 base at V and 5 bases at J, with 6 bases between. This CDR3 is CASSLDPHQPQHF. The CDR3 bases are TGTGCCAGCAGCTTAGACCCCCATCAGCCCCAGCATTTT. The full variable domain, rest sourced from reference TRBV7-2 and TRBJ1-5, is GAGVSQSPSNKVTEKGKDVELRCDPISGHTALYWYRQSLGQGLEFLIYFQGNSAPDKSGLPSDRFSAERTGGSVSTLTIQRTQQEDSAVYLCASSLDPHQPQHFGDGTRLSIL.

This clonotype showed up just a few times. The rearrangement uses TRBV28 and TRBJ2-1, with 12 bases identical to TRBD2. The CDR3 is made up of 15 amino acids. The germline gives CDR1 MDHEN, CDR2 SYDVKM. After removal of 2 bases from V and 7 bases from J, the junction contained 3 bases not matched to a gene. The CDR3 loop reads CASSLVLAGGNEQFF. CDR3 nucleotide sequence: TGTGCCAGCAGTTTAGTACTAGCGGGGGGAAATGAGCAGTTCTTC.

J is TRBJ2-3 and V is TRBV20-1; no reliable D call. Germline CDR1 reads DFQATT; CDR2 reads SNEGSKA (reference sequence). Deletions cut 4 bases from V and 1 base from J, with 15 bases between. The CDR3 is 15 amino acids. Here the CDR3 DNA reads TGCAGTGCTACCGCTAGAAGTGTAGGCACAGATACGCAGTATTTT. Translated, it gives CSATARSVGTDTQYF.